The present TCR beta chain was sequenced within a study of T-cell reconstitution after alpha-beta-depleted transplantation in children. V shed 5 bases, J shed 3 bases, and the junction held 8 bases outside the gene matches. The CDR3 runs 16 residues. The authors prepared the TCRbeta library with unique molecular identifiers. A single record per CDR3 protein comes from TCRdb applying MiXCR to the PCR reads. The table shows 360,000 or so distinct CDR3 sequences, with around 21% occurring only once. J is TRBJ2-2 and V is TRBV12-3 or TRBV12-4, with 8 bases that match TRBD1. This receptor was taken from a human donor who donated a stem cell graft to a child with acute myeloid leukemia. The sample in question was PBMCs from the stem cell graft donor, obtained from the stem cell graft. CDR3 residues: CASSMTGAKYTGELFF. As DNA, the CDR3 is TGTGCCAGCAGTATGACAGGGGCTAAATACACCGGGGAGCTGTTTTTT.